This T cell receptor beta chain was sequenced during a study of T cell responses to AZD1222 COVID-19 vaccine. Study-wide results and caveats: Spike-specific TCR breadth rose after two AZD1222 doses, and depth rose as well.

As to this clone: Its target is not known.

CDR3 length equals 12 residues. Germline values: CDR1 MNHEY, CDR2 SMNVEV (reference sequence). V was trimmed by 6 bases and J by 6 bases, leaving 12 bases between them. Repertoires were generated with immunoSEQ multiplex PCR, while TCRdb's copy carries only in-frame clones and drops some. The repertoire holds around 99,000 clones, with around 94% as singletons. V is TRBV27 and J is TRBJ2-7, with D maybe TRBD2 (6 bases). The receptor comes from an adult in good health. The sample was peripheral blood, taken on day 0 of AZD1222 vaccination. The CDR3 region has the DNA TGTGCCAGCAGAAGCATGGAGGGCGAGCAGTACTTC. It codes for CASRSMEGEQYF.